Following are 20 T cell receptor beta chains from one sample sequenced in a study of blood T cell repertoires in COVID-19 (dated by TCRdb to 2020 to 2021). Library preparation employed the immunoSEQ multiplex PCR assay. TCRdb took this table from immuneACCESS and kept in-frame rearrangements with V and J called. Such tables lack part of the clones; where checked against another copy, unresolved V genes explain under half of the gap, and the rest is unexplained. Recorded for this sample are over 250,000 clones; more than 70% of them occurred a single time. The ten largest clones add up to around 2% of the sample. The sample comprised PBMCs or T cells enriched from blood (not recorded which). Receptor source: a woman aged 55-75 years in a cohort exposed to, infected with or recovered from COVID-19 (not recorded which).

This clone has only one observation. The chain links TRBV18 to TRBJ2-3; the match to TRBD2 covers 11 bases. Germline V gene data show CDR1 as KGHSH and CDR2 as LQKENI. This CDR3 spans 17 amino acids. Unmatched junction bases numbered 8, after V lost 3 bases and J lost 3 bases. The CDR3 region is CASSPGASGRSTDTQYF. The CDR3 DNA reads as TGTGCCAGCTCACCGGGAGCTAGCGGGAGGAGTACAGATACGCAGTATTTT.

The CDR3 DNA is TGTGCCAGCAGCTTCTTTCCGGGGTTCGGCTACGAGCAGTACTTC. Translating gives CASSFFPGFGYEQYF. The chain is built from TRBV7-9 and TRBJ2-7; TRBD2 is a possible D gene (5 bases). This CDR3 has 15 amino acids. The germline gives CDR1 SEHNR, CDR2 FQNEAQ (reference sequence). V dropped 3 bases and J dropped 3 bases, with 15 bases sitting between them.

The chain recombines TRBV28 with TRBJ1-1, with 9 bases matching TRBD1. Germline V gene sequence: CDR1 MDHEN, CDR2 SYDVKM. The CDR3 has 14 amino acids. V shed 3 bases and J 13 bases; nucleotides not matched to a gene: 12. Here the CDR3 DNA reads TGTGCCAGCAGTTTCAGGGGACAGGGTGTAACCATTTTCTTT. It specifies CASSFRGQGVTIFF.

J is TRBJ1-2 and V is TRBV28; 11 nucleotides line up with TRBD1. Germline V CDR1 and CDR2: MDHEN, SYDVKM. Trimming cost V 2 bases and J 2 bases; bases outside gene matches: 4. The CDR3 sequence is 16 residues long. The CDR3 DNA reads TGTGCCAGCAGTTTAGTCCGGACAGGGGGCAACTATGGCTACACCTTC. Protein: CASSLVRTGGNYGYTF.

The CDR3 DNA reads TGTGCCAGCAGTGGAGGGACTAGCGGACCCTCCTACAATGAGCAGTTCTTC. Its translation is CASSGGTSGPSYNEQFF. The chain is built from TRBV25-1 and TRBJ2-1; 11 bases agree with TRBD2. Trimming removed 4 bases from V and 0 bases from J; junction bases left unmatched: 5. This CDR3 comprises 17 residues. Germline lookup yields CDR1 MGHDK and CDR2 SYGVNS.

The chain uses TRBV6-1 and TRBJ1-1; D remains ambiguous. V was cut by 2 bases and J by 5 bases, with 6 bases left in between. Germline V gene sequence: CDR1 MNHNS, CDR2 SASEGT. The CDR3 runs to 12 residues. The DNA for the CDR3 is TGTGCCAGCAGTGAAAAGCGGACTGAAGCTTTCTTT. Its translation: CASSEKRTEAFF.

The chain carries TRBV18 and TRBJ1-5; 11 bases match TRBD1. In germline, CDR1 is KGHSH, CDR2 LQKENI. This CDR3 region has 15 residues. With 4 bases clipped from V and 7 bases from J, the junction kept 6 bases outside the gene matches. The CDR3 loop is CASSQGTGGNQPQHF. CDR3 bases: TGTGCCAGCTCACAAGGGACAGGGGGTAACCAGCCCCAGCATTTT. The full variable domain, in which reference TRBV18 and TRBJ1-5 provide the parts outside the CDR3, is NAGVMQNPRHLVRRRGQEARLRCSPMKGHSHVYWYRQLPEEGLKFMVYLQKENIIDESGMPKERFSAEFPKEGPSILRIQQVVRGDSAAYFCASSQGTGGNQPQHFGDGTRLSIL.

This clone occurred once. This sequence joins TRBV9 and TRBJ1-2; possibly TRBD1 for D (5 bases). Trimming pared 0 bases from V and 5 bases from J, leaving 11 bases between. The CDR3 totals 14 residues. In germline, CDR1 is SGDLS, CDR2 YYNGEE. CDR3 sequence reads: CASSVDMSGYGYTF. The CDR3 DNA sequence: TGTGCCAGCAGCGTAGACATGTCAGGGTATGGCTACACCTTC.

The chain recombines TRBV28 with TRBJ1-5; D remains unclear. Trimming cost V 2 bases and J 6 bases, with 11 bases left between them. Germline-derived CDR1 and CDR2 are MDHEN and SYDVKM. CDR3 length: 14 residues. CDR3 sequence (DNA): TGTGCCAGCAGTTTAAGAAACAGCCTTCAGCCCCAGCATTTT. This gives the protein CASSLRNSLQPQHF.

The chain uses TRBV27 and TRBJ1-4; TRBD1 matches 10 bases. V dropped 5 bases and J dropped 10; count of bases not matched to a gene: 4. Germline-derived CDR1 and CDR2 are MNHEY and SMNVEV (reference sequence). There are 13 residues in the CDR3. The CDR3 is CASSPRDRGKLFF. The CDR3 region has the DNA TGTGCCAGCAGTCCCAGGGACAGGGGAAAACTGTTTTTT.

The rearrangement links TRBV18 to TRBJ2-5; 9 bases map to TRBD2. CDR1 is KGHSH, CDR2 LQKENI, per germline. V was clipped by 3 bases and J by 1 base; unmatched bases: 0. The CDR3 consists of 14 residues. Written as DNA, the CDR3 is TGTGCCAGCTCACCGGGACTAGCCCAAGAGACCCAGTACTTC. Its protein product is CASSPGLAQETQYF.

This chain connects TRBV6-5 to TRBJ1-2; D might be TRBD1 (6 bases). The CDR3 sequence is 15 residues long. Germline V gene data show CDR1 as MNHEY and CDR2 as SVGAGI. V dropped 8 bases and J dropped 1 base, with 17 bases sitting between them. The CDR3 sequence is CASLVGATINYGYTF. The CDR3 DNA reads TGTGCCAGCCTGGTGGGGGCAACCATTAACTATGGCTACACCTTC.

The CDR3 region has the DNA TGTGCCAGCAGCCGGAACAGGGGGCTGAACACTGAAGCTTTCTTT. The encoded protein is CASSRNRGLNTEAFF. The chain combines TRBV3-1 (or the pseudogene TRBV3-2) with TRBJ1-1; 9 bases map to TRBD1. The germline V gene has CDR1 LGHDT and CDR2 YNNKEL (reference sequence). CDR3 length equals 15 residues. Germline trimming cut 4 bases from V and 0 bases from J; bases unmatched to any gene: 3.

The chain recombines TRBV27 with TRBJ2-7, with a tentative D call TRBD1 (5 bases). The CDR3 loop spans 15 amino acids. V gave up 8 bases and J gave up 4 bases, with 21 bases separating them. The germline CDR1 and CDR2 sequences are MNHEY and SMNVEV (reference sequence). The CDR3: CASRPTRAPIYEQYF. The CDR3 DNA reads TGTGCCAGCCGTCCCACCAGGGCCCCCATTTACGAGCAGTACTTC.

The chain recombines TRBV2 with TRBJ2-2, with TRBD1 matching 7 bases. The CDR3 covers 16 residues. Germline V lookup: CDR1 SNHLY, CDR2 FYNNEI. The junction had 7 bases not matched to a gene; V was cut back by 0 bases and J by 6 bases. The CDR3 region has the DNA TGTGCCAGCAGTGAAGCCGAGACAGGGATCTCCGGGGAGCTGTTTTTT. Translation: CASSEAETGISGELFF.

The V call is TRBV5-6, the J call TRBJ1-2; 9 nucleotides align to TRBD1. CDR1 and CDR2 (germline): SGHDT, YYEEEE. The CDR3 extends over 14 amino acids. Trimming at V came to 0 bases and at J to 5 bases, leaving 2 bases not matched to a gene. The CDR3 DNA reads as TGTGCCAGCAGCTTGGGGACAGGGGCTTATGGCTACACCTTC. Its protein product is CASSLGTGAYGYTF.

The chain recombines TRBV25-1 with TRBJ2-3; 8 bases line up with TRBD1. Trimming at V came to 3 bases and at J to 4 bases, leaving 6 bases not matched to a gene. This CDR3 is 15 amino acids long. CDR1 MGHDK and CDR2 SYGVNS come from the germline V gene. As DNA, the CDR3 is TGTGCCAGCAGTGAGCTGGACAGGGTTGCAGATACGCAGTATTTT. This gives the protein CASSELDRVADTQYF.

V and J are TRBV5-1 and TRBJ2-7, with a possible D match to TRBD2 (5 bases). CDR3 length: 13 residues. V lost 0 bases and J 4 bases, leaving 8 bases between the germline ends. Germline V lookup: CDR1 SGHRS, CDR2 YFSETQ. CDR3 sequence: CASSLAERYEQYF. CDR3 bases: TGCGCCAGCAGCTTGGCTGAGCGGTACGAGCAGTACTTC.

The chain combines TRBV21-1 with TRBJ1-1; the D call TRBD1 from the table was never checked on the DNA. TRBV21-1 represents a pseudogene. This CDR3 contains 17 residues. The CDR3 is CASSKLSPSNRGPEAFF. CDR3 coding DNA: TGTGCCAGCAGCAAATTGTCTCCGTCAAACAGGGGCCCTGAAGCTTTCTTT.

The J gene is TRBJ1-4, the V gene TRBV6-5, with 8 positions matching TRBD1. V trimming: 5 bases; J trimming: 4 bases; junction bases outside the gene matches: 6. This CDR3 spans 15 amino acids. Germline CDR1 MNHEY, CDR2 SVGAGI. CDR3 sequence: CASSTQGAGNEKLFF. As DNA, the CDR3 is TGTGCCAGCAGTACCCAGGGGGCGGGTAATGAAAAACTGTTTTTT.